The 24 T cell receptor beta chains below come from one sample, sequenced in a study of T cells after yellow fever vaccination. TCRdb re-called the 5' RACE reads through MiXCR, storing one row per CDR3 protein. The table records a few hundred thousand distinct CDR3 sequences, approximately 10% of them present only once. This material consisted of CD4+ T cells sorted from PBMCs, taken 5 days after the yellow fever booster vaccination. These TCRs come from a young man who received the YFV17D yellow fever vaccine.

The V and J genes are TRBV5-1 and TRBJ2-3, with 11 bases fitting TRBD2. Looked up from germline, CDR1 is SGHRS and CDR2 is YFSETQ. CDR3 length equals 16 residues. V trimming: 4 bases; J trimming: 0 bases; junction bases outside the gene matches: 4. The CDR3 loop reads CASSGGLAESTDTQYF. The CDR3 region has the DNA TGCGCCAGCAGCGGGGGACTAGCGGAGAGCACAGATACGCAGTATTTT.

This clonotype was detected many times. The junction shows a germline mismatch at one end, possibly a read error. V is TRBV4-3 and J is TRBJ2-5; D assignment may be TRBD1 or TRBD2 (5 bases each). Germline V CDR1 and CDR2: LGHNA, YSLEER. This CDR3 has 13 residues. CDR3 DNA sequence: TGTGCCAGCAGCCAAGAGGGGTTTGGGACCCAGTACTTC. Encoded protein: CASSQEGFGTQYF.

This clonotype was recorded a few times. The rearrangement joins TRBV7-2 to TRBJ2-7; TRBD1 or TRBD2 may be the D gene (5 bases each). Germline assignment: CDR1 SGHTA and CDR2 FQGNSA. The CDR3 loop spans 14 amino acids. V lost 6 bases to trimming and J lost 6 bases, with 18 bases between them. The CDR3 nucleotides are TGTGCCAGCAGTCCCGGGACCGCTTCTGTCGAGCAGTACGTC. Amino acids: CASSPGTASVEQYV.

A few counts support this clonotype. This chain connects TRBV5-1 to TRBJ2-2; D remains ambiguous. The CDR3 length is 14 residues. CDR1 and CDR2 from the germline V gene are SGHRS and YFSETQ. V was cut by 4 bases and J by 0 bases, with 7 bases left in between. In nucleotides, the CDR3 is TGCGCCAGCAGCGGGCCCTCGAACACCGGGGAGCTGTTTTTT. This sequence encodes CASSGPSNTGELFF. The variable domain in full, with the rest retrieved from reference TRBV5-1 and TRBJ2-2, is KAGVTQTPRYLIKTRGQQVTLSCSPISGHRSVSWYQQTPGQGLQFLFEYFSETQRNKGNFPGRFSGRQFSNSRSEMNVSTLELGDSALYLCASSGPSNTGELFFGEGSRLTVL.

In its sample, this clonotype was seen a few times. The chain couples TRBV12-3 or TRBV12-4 to TRBJ1-1; TRBD1 matches 7 bases. The V segment lost 1 base and the J segment 0 bases; nucleotides outside the gene matches: 2. CDR3 length: 15 amino acids. CDR3 sequence: CASSLVQGMNTEAFF. The CDR3 coding sequence is TGTGCCAGCAGTTTAGTACAGGGGATGAACACTGAAGCTTTCTTT.

Ten or more counts support this clonotype. V is TRBV2 and J is TRBJ2-3; D could derive from TRBD1 or TRBD2 (6 bases each). The CDR3 extends over 15 amino acids. V was cut by 5 bases and J by 5 bases, with 17 bases left in between. Germline lookup yields CDR1 SNHLY and CDR2 FYNNEI. The CDR3 protein is CASSLQGGPRDTQYF. The CDR3 DNA reads as TGTGCCAGCAGTCTACAAGGGGGGCCCAGAGATACGCAGTATTTT. Combining the CDR3 with reference TRBV2 and TRBJ2-3 gives the whole variable domain EPEVTQTPSHQVTQMGQEVILRCVPISNHLYFYWYRQILGQKVEFLVSFYNNEISEKSEIFDDQFSVERPDGSNFTLKIRSTKLEDSAMYFCASSLQGGPRDTQYFGPGTRLTVL.

V is TRBV19 and J is TRBJ2-5, with TRBD1 identical over 8 bases. V shed 4 bases and J 5 bases; nucleotides not matched to a gene: 6. CDR1 is LNHDA, CDR2 SQIVND, per germline (reference sequence). The CDR3 sequence is 14 residues long. As DNA, the CDR3 is TGTGCCAGTAGTAAGGGACAGGCTTTCGAGACCCAGTACTTC. Protein: CASSKGQAFETQYF. The whole variable domain, filled in from reference TRBV19 and TRBJ2-5, reads DGGITQSPKYLFRKEGQNVTLSCEQNLNHDAMYWYRQDPGQGLRLIYYSQIVNDFQKGDIAEGYSVSREKKESFPLTVTSAQKNPTAFYLCASSKGQAFETQYFGPGTRLLVL.

J is TRBJ2-3 and V is TRBV20-1, with 9 bases aligning to TRBD2. The CDR3 contains 16 residues. Trimming at V came to 0 bases and at J to 3 bases, leaving 7 bases not matched to a gene. Germline CDR1 reads DFQATT; CDR2 reads SNEGSKA (reference sequence). The CDR3 bases are TGCAGTGCTAGAGATTGGCTAGCGGGGAGTACAGATACGCAGTATTTT. It encodes CSARDWLAGSTDTQYF.

CDR3 nucleotide sequence: TGTGCCAGCAGCTTATCGCAGGGTCCCGGGGAGCTGTTTTTT. It codes for CASSLSQGPGELFF. The genes are TRBV7-3 and TRBJ2-2, with a tentative D call TRBD1 (5 bases). V gave up 2 bases and J gave up 6 bases, with 10 bases separating them. This CDR3 has 14 residues. The V gene's germline CDR1 is SGHTA and CDR2 FQGTGA. The full variable domain, completed using reference TRBV7-3 and TRBJ2-2, is GAGVSQTPSNKVTEKGKYVELRCDPISGHTALYWYRQSLGQGPEFLIYFQGTGAADDSGLPNDRFFAVRPEGSVSTLKIQRTERGDSAVYLCASSLSQGPGELFFGEGSRLTVL.

This clonotype showed up many times. The chain employs TRBV4-3 and TRBJ2-1; the match to TRBD1 covers 8 bases. CDR1 and CDR2 (germline): LGHNA, YSLEER. Trimming removed 1 base from V and 7 bases from J; junction bases left unmatched: 6. CDR3 length: 15 residues. The CDR3 DNA is TGCGCCAGCAGCCAAGTCGTAACAGGGGGGAATGAGCAGTTCTTC. Protein: CASSQVVTGGNEQFF.

The table lists this clonotype with a few counts. The gene calls are TRBV2 and TRBJ1-1, with TRBD1 matching over 7 bases. With V trimmed by 8 bases and J by 5 bases, 14 bases remained unmatched. CDR3 length equals 15 residues. CDR1 is SNHLY and CDR2 is FYNNEI in the germline V gene. CDR3 nucleotides: TGTGCCAGCGCACTATCTGCTCAGGGGGGTACTGAAGCTTTCTTT. Translated, it gives CASALSAQGGTEAFF. The full variable domain, in which reference TRBV2 and TRBJ1-1 provide the parts outside the CDR3, is EPEVTQTPSHQVTQMGQEVILRCVPISNHLYFYWYRQILGQKVEFLVSFYNNEISEKSEIFDDQFSVERPDGSNFTLKIRSTKLEDSAMYFCASALSAQGGTEAFFGQGTRLTVV.

This chain uses TRBV20-1 with TRBJ2-5; D is perhaps TRBD2 (6 bases). V lost 6 bases to trimming and J lost 1 base, with 15 bases between them. Germline values: CDR1 DFQATT, CDR2 SNEGSKA (reference sequence). The CDR3 has 14 residues. This chain's CDR3 is CSAPQAGRQETQYF. CDR3 DNA: TGCAGTGCCCCTCAGGCGGGGCGCCAAGAGACCCAGTACTTC.

This clonotype was detected only a few times. The rearrangement links TRBV7-2 to TRBJ1-1; D is possibly TRBD1 (6 bases). The germline V gene encodes CDR1 SGHTA and CDR2 FQGNSA. Trimming took 4 bases from V and 7 from J, leaving 10 bases between them. CDR3 length: 12 amino acids. The CDR3 reads CASSYQGSEAFF. The DNA of the CDR3 is TGTGCCAGCAGCTACCAGGGGAGTGAAGCTTTCTTT.

The CDR3 reads CASSVYRVTYEQYF. The CDR3 coding sequence is TGTGCCAGCAGTGTTTACAGGGTGACCTACGAGCAGTACTTC. The chain couples TRBV25-1 to TRBJ2-7; D is perhaps TRBD1 (6 bases). The CDR3 covers 14 residues. CDR1 and CDR2 (germline): MGHDK, SYGVNS. V was pared by 4 bases and J by 2 bases, with 12 bases between.

This clonotype was detected ten times or more. V and J are TRBV6-2 or TRBV6-3 and TRBJ2-7; 7 bases line up with TRBD1. The CDR3 contains 15 residues. The junction had 8 bases not matched to a gene; V was cut back by 0 bases and J by 6 bases. Germline V gene sequence: CDR1 MNHEY, CDR2 SVGEGT. CDR3 loop: CASSYSPKGGIEQYV. CDR3 nucleotides: TGTGCCAGCAGTTACTCCCCTAAAGGGGGCATCGAGCAGTACGTC.

This rearrangement joins TRBV7-9 to TRBJ1-2; D is uncertain. The germline CDR1 and CDR2 sequences are SEHNR and FQNEAQ (reference sequence). The V and J ends lost 8 bases and 1 base respectively, with 17 bases between them. The CDR3 loop spans 15 amino acids. CDR3 nucleotide sequence: TGTGCCAGCTCCCCTGGGCCGGGAGGTAACTATGGCTACACCTTC. Translation gives CASSPGPGGNYGYTF. The variable domain in full, completed from reference TRBV7-9 and TRBJ1-2, reads DTGVSQNPRHKITKRGQNVTFRCDPISEHNRLYWYRQTLGQGPEFLTYFQNEAQLEKSRLLSDRFSAERPKGSFSTLEIQRTEQGDSAMYLCASSPGPGGNYGYTFGSGTRLTVV.

This clonotype was picked up many times. The V gene is TRBV5-1, the J gene TRBJ2-7; 7 nucleotides align to TRBD1. This CDR3 is built from 14 residues. The V gene end was trimmed by 0 bases and the J gene end by 0 bases; junction bases not matched to a gene: 0. The germline CDR1 and CDR2 sequences are SGHRS and YFSETQ. CDR3 protein: CASSLEGASYEQYF. As DNA, the CDR3 is TGCGCCAGCAGCTTGGAGGGGGCCTCCTACGAGCAGTACTTC.

CDR3 protein: CASSLGEHGTPLHF. CDR3 in DNA: TGTGCCAGCAGCCTGGGGGAGCACGGGACACCCCTCCACTTT. The rearrangement uses TRBV7-9 and TRBJ1-6; D may be TRBD1 (5 bases). Trimming shortened V by 5 bases and J by 11 bases, and 16 bases separated the two germline ends. The CDR3 loop spans 14 amino acids. From germline, CDR1 is SEHNR and CDR2 FQNEAQ (reference sequence).

This clonotype was seen once. The J gene is TRBJ2-3, the V gene TRBV7-9, with TRBD2 identical over 7 bases. The length of the CDR3 is 16 residues. The ends lost 2 bases at V and 1 base at J; junction bases unmatched: 6. CDR1 and CDR2 from the germline V gene are SEHNR and FQNEAQ (reference sequence). For the CDR3, the DNA is TGTGCCAGCAGCTTACTCGCTAGCGGCCGCACAGATACGCAGTATTTT. Translation gives CASSLLASGRTDTQYF. The complete variable domain, with remaining parts taken from reference TRBV7-9 and TRBJ2-3, reads DTGVSQNPRHKITKRGQNVTFRCDPISEHNRLYWYRQTLGQGPEFLTYFQNEAQLEKSRLLSDRFSAERPKGSFSTLEIQRTEQGDSAMYLCASSLLASGRTDTQYFGPGTRLTVL.

The chain employs TRBV20-1 and TRBJ1-1; no firm D call. The germline gives CDR1 DFQATT, CDR2 SNEGSKA (reference sequence). The V end lost 0 bases, the J end lost 7 bases, and 21 bases lay between the germline ends. The CDR3 runs to 16 residues. In DNA, the CDR3 is TGCAGTGCTAGAGATCCTCGGGTTGGGGAGGGTGGTGAAGCTTTCTTT. Amino acids: CSARDPRVGEGGEAFF.

This clonotype occurred a few times. The chain is built from TRBV20-1 and TRBJ1-2; a possible D gene is TRBD1 (6 bases). Germline loops: CDR1 DFQATT, CDR2 SNEGSKA (reference sequence). Trimming removed 1 base from V and 0 bases from J, with 12 bases in between. The CDR3 has 15 amino acids. The CDR3 bases are TGCAGTGCTAGAGGGGGGCAGCGAGCTAACTATGGCTACACCTTC. Translation gives CSARGGQRANYGYTF.

The chain is built from TRBV20-1 and TRBJ2-3, with TRBD2 identical over 15 bases. The CDR3 is 19 amino acids. The junction had 13 bases not matched to a gene; V was cut back by 6 bases and J by 0 bases. Germline assignment: CDR1 DFQATT and CDR2 SNEGSKA (reference sequence). DNA of the CDR3: TGCAGTGCCAGACCGGGACTAGCGGGGGGTTTATCTAGCACAGATACGCAGTATTTT. It yields the protein CSARPGLAGGLSSTDTQYF.

This clonotype was seen a handful of times. V gene TRBV5-1 combines with J gene TRBJ1-4; D is ambiguous. Trimming left V 4 bases short and J 3 bases short, with 10 bases between. The CDR3 consists of 14 residues. Germline lookup yields CDR1 SGHRS and CDR2 YFSETQ. In nucleotides, the CDR3 is TGCGCCAGCAGCCCCCGGGCGGCTAATGAAAAACTGTTTTTT. Protein sequence: CASSPRAANEKLFF.

The V gene is TRBV20-1, the J gene TRBJ2-7; D is unresolved. This CDR3 region has 13 residues. CDR1 is DFQATT and CDR2 is SNEGSKA in the germline V gene (reference sequence). Trimming pared 0 bases from V and 7 bases from J, leaving 13 bases between. The CDR3 loop is CSARDGQRLEQYF. CDR3 sequence (DNA): TGCAGTGCTAGAGATGGCCAAAGGTTGGAGCAGTACTTC.